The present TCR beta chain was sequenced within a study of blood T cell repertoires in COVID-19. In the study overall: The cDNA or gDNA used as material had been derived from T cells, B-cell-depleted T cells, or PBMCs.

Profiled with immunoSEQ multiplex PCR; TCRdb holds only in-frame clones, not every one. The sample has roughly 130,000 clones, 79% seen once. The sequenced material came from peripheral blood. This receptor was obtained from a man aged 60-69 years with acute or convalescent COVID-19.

The CDR3, as DNA: TGCGCCAGCAAAGTGGGAGAGAAAGAGACCCAGTACTTC. It specifies CASKVGEKETQYF. V is TRBV5-1 and J is TRBJ2-5; the D gene is possibly TRBD2 (5 bases). From germline, CDR1 is SGHRS and CDR2 YFSETQ. The CDR3 covers 13 residues. The ends were cut back, 6 bases at V and 3 bases at J, with 12 bases in the middle. Together with reference TRBV5-1 and TRBJ2-5, the CDR3 gives the full variable domain: KAGVTQTPRYLIKTRGQQVTLSCSPISGHRSVSWYQQTPGQGLQFLFEYFSETQRNKGNFPGRFSGRQFSNSRSEMNVSTLELGDSALYLCASKVGEKETQYFGPGTRLLVL.